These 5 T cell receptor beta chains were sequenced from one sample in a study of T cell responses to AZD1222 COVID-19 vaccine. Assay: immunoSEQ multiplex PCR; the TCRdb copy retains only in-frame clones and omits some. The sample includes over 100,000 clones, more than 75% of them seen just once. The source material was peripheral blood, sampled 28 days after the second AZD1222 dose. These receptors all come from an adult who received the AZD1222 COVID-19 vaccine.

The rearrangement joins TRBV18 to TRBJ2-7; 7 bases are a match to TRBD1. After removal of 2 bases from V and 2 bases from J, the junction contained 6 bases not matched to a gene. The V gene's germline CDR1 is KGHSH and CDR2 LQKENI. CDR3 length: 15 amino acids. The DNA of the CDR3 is TGTGCCAGCTCACCAGCCGGCGGACAGGCCTACGAGCAGTACTTC. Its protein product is CASSPAGGQAYEQYF.

This chain's CDR3 is CASSLGTGPSNQPQHF. CDR3 DNA sequence: TGTGCCAGCAGCTTAGGGACAGGGCCTAGCAATCAGCCCCAGCATTTT. The chain links TRBV7-9 to TRBJ1-5; 8 nucleotides match TRBD1. The CDR3 length is 16 residues. With 1 base clipped from V and 0 bases from J, the junction kept 2 bases outside the gene matches. Per germline, CDR1 SEHNR and CDR2 FQNEAQ (reference sequence).

CDR3 DNA sequence: TGTGCCAGCTCAAAGTCCAATTCACCCCTCCACTTT. This codes for CASSKSNSPLHF. The chain couples TRBV18 to TRBJ1-6; D remains ambiguous. This CDR3 has 12 residues. Germline CDR1 KGHSH, CDR2 LQKENI. V dropped 5 bases and J dropped 7 bases, with 6 bases sitting between them.

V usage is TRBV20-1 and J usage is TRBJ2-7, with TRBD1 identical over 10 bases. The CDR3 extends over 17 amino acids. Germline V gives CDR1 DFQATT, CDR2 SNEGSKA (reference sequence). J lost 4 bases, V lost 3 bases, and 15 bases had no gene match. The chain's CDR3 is CSASKTARDRGWYEQYF. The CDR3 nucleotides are TGCAGTGCTAGTAAAACCGCCCGGGACAGGGGTTGGTACGAGCAGTACTTC.

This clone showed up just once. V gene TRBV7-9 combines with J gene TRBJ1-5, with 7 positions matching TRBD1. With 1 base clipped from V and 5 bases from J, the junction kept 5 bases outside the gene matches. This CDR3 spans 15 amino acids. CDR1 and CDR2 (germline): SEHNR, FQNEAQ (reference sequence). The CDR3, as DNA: TGTGCCAGCAGCTTAGGAGGGGGCGAGGATCAGCCCCAGCATTTT. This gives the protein CASSLGGGEDQPQHF.